The 18 T cell receptor beta chains in this list originate from one sample, sequenced in a study of somatic mutations in cytotoxic T cells in rheumatoid arthritis. Repertoires were generated with immunoSEQ multiplex PCR, while TCRdb's copy carries only in-frame clones and drops some. The sample holds approximately 20,000 clones, about 80% seen once. The sequenced material came from CD8+ T cells sorted from blood. Receptors originate from a woman aged 50 to 65 in good health.

The CDR3 region has the DNA TGTGCCAGCAGCTTAGGAGCAGGCCCTAGGTATGGCTACACCTTC. Translation: CASSLGAGPRYGYTF. The chain combines TRBV11-2 with TRBJ1-2, with unresolved D. The germline CDR1 and CDR2 sequences are SGHAT and FQNNGV. V lost 1 base and J 5 bases, leaving 14 bases between the germline ends. The CDR3 sequence is 15 residues long.

This sequence joins TRBV4-2 and TRBJ2-1, with D tentatively TRBD2 (6 bases). The V gene lost 3 bases and the J gene lost 6 bases, with 15 bases spanning the gap. Germline CDR1 is LGHNA and CDR2 is YNFKEQ. The CDR3 has 15 amino acids. The CDR3 region has the DNA TGTGCCAGCAGCCATTTGGCGGGGCCTGCCAATGAGCAGTTCTTC. It translates to CASSHLAGPANEQFF.

This rearrangement joins TRBV11-2 to TRBJ1-6, with 7 bases aligning to TRBD1. The CDR3 contains 15 residues. The V segment lost 3 bases and the J segment 4 bases; nucleotides outside the gene matches: 3. Per germline, CDR1 SGHAT and CDR2 FQNNGV. The CDR3 coding sequence is TGTGCCAGCAGCTTGGGGGGACAGTATAATTCACCCCTCCACTTT. Translating gives CASSLGGQYNSPLHF. Drawing the rest from reference TRBV11-2 and TRBJ1-6, the complete variable domain is EAGVAQSPRYKIIEKRQSVAFWCNPISGHATLYWYQQILGQGPKLLIQFQNNGVVDDSQLPKDRFSAERLKGVDSTLKIQPAKLEDSAVYLCASSLGGQYNSPLHFGNGTRLTVT.

The chain links TRBV28 to TRBJ2-1; D remains ambiguous. The CDR3 contains 12 residues. Germline CDR1 MDHEN, CDR2 SYDVKM. V was clipped by 2 bases and J by 10 bases, with 9 bases between them. CDR3 protein: CASSLPSKEQFF. The CDR3 region has the DNA TGTGCCAGCAGTTTACCCAGCAAGGAGCAGTTCTTC.

V and J are TRBV25-1 and TRBJ2-2; D perhaps matches TRBD2 (6 bases). The CDR3 totals 14 residues. V shed 2 bases and J shed 5 bases, with 9 bases lying between them. Germline V gene sequence: CDR1 MGHDK, CDR2 SYGVNS. The CDR3 is CASSERRETGELFF. The DNA for the CDR3 is TGTGCCAGCAGTGAAAGGCGGGAAACCGGGGAGCTGTTTTTT. Full variable domain (outside the CDR3, taken from reference TRBV25-1 and TRBJ2-2): EADIYQTPRYLVIGTGKKITLECSQTMGHDKMYWYQQDPGMELHLIHYSYGVNSTEKGDLSSESTVSRIRTEHFPLTLESARPSHTSQYLCASSERRETGELFFGEGSRLTVL.

This clone appeared once. The V and J genes are TRBV2 and TRBJ2-3; 11 nucleotides align to TRBD2. J was trimmed by 6 bases and V by 7 bases; bases with no gene match: 3. The germline CDR1 and CDR2 sequences are SNHLY and FYNNEI. This CDR3 is 13 amino acids long. The CDR3 protein is CASILAGVDTQYF. CDR3 DNA sequence: TGTGCCAGCATACTAGCGGGAGTCGATACGCAGTATTTT.

V usage is TRBV25-1 and J usage is TRBJ1-6, with a tentative D call TRBD1 (6 bases). CDR1 and CDR2 (germline): MGHDK, SYGVNS. This CDR3 comprises 17 residues. Trimming removed 1 base from V and 4 bases from J, with 14 bases in between. CDR3 residues: CASSESAGGLYNSPLHF. The CDR3 nucleotides are TGTGCCAGCAGTGAATCTGCCGGGGGCCTATATAATTCACCCCTCCACTTT.

The rearrangement joins TRBV18 to TRBJ2-2; TRBD1 aligns across 8 bases. CDR3 length: 17 amino acids. Germline CDR1 is KGHSH and CDR2 is LQKENI. V trimming: 1 base; J trimming: 6 bases; junction bases outside the gene matches: 10. The CDR3 DNA is TGTGCCAGCTCACCACGGGGGCAGGGGGCTTCGTCCGGGGAGCTGTTTTTT. Its protein product is CASSPRGQGASSGELFF.

The chain is built from TRBV9 and TRBJ1-2; 7 bases fit TRBD1. Germline-derived CDR1 and CDR2 are SGDLS and YYNGEE. The CDR3 has 15 residues. Trimming at V came to 3 bases and at J to 4 bases, leaving 9 bases not matched to a gene. In DNA form, the CDR3 reads TGTGCCAGCAGCGAAGGAGGGGGCGCGACCTATGGCTACACCTTC. Its translation is CASSEGGGATYGYTF.

The chain carries TRBV7-6 and TRBJ2-2, with 9 bases that match TRBD2. The CDR3 consists of 17 residues. Germline lookup yields CDR1 SGHVS and CDR2 FNYEAQ. The V gene end was trimmed by 5 bases and the J gene end by 0 bases; junction bases not matched to a gene: 7. Here the CDR3 DNA reads TGTGCCAGCAGCAACCCGCGGGGGGGGACGAACACCGGGGAGCTGTTTTTT. It yields the protein CASSNPRGGTNTGELFF.

The chain uses TRBV4-2 and TRBJ2-7, with 10 bases aligning to TRBD2. This CDR3 is built from 16 residues. Germline V gene lookup returns CDR1 LGHNA and CDR2 YNFKEQ. V gave up 2 bases and J gave up 0 bases; unmatched junction bases: 4. The DNA of the CDR3 is TGTGCCAGCAGCCAACTAGCGGGGGAGAGCTCCTACGAGCAGTACTTC. Protein sequence: CASSQLAGESSYEQYF.

V gene TRBV9 combines with J gene TRBJ2-5; 8 nucleotides agree with TRBD1. The germline gives CDR1 SGDLS, CDR2 YYNGEE. The CDR3 is 15 amino acids. With V trimmed by 0 bases and J by 5 bases, 6 bases remained unmatched. The CDR3 nucleotides are TGTGCCAGCAGCGTAGTTACAGGGGGTCGGGAGACCCAGTACTTC. Translating gives CASSVVTGGRETQYF. Complete variable domain (other parts from reference TRBV9 and TRBJ2-5): DSGVTQTPKHLITATGQRVTLRCSPRSGDLSVYWYQQSLDQGLQFLIQYYNGEERAKGNILERFSAQQFPDLHSELNLSSLELGDSALYFCASSVVTGGRETQYFGPGTRLLVL.

The chain is built from TRBV13 and TRBJ1-1, with a weak D call TRBD1 (5 bases). This CDR3 region has 12 residues. Germline CDR1 and CDR2: PRHDT and FYEKMQ (reference sequence). V was cut by 5 bases and J by 5 bases, with 9 bases left in between. CDR3 sequence: CASSPGITEAFF. Written as DNA, the CDR3 is TGTGCCAGCAGCCCAGGGATTACTGAAGCTTTCTTT.

The chain uses TRBV7-6 and TRBJ2-2; D perhaps matches TRBD1 (6 bases). Trimming pared 5 bases from V and 4 bases from J, leaving 20 bases between. The CDR3 loop spans 17 amino acids. Germline-derived CDR1 and CDR2 are SGHVS and FNYEAQ. CDR3 coding DNA: TGTGCCAGCAGCCCCCGGTCTGCAGGGGAGTTCACCGGGGAGCTGTTTTTT. This translates into CASSPRSAGEFTGELFF.

The chain couples TRBV19 to TRBJ2-3, with D perhaps matching TRBD2 (5 bases). In germline, CDR1 is LNHDA, CDR2 SQIVND (reference sequence). The CDR3 is 14 residues long. The V and J ends lost 5 bases and 2 bases respectively, with 11 bases between them. DNA for the CDR3: TGTGCCAGTAGTTGGGGAGAAGACACAGATACGCAGTATTTT. It yields the protein CASSWGEDTDTQYF.

The rearrangement links TRBV11-3 to TRBJ2-5, with TRBD1 as a possible D gene (8 bases). The DNA end is a closer match to TRBJ2-7, so the J assignment may be wrong. Germline V gives CDR1 SGHNT, CDR2 YENEEA. The CDR3 has 18 amino acids. Here the CDR3 DNA reads TGTGCCAGCAGCTCAGCGGGGACAGGCACCTTCTCCACCTACGAGCAGTACTTC. Protein: CASSSAGTGTFSTYEQYF.

In regard to this clone: Other DNA sequences in this specimen translate into the identical CDR3. The rearrangement links TRBV9 to TRBJ2-3, with D possibly matching TRBD2 (6 bases). There are 16 residues in the CDR3. With 0 bases removed from V and 0 bases from J, the gap between germline ends came to 11 bases. From germline, CDR1 is SGDLS and CDR2 YYNGEE. CDR3 nucleotide sequence: TGTGCCAGCAGCGTAGAGGGCGGGGAGAGCACAGATACGCAGTATTTT. Protein sequence: CASSVEGGESTDTQYF.

The rearrangement links TRBV5-5 to TRBJ2-1; 12 bases are a match to TRBD2. This CDR3 has 15 amino acids. Germline assignment: CDR1 SGHKS and CDR2 YYEKEE (reference sequence). Trimming at V came to 4 bases and at J to 8 bases, leaving 7 bases not matched to a gene. CDR3 protein: CASSVPSGGADEQFF. DNA of the CDR3: TGTGCCAGCAGCGTTCCTAGCGGGGGGGCGGATGAGCAGTTCTTC.